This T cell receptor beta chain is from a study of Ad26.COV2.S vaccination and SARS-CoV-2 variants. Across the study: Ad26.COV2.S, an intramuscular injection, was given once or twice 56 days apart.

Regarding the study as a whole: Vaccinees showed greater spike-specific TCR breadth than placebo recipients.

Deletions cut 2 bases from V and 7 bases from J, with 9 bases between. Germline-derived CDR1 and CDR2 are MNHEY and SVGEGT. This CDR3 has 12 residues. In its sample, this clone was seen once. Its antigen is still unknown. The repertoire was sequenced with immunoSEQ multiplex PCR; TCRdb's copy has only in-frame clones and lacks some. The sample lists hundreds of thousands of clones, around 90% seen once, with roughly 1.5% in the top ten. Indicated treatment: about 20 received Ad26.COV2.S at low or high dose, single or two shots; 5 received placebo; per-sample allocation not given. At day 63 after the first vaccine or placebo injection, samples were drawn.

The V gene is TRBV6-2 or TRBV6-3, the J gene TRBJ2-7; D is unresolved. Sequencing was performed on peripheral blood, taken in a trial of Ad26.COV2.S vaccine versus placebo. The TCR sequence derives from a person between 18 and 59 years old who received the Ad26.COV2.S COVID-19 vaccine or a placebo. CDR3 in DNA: TGTGCCAGCAGTTACCGTCTTTGGGAGCAGTACTTC. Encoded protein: CASSYRLWEQYF.